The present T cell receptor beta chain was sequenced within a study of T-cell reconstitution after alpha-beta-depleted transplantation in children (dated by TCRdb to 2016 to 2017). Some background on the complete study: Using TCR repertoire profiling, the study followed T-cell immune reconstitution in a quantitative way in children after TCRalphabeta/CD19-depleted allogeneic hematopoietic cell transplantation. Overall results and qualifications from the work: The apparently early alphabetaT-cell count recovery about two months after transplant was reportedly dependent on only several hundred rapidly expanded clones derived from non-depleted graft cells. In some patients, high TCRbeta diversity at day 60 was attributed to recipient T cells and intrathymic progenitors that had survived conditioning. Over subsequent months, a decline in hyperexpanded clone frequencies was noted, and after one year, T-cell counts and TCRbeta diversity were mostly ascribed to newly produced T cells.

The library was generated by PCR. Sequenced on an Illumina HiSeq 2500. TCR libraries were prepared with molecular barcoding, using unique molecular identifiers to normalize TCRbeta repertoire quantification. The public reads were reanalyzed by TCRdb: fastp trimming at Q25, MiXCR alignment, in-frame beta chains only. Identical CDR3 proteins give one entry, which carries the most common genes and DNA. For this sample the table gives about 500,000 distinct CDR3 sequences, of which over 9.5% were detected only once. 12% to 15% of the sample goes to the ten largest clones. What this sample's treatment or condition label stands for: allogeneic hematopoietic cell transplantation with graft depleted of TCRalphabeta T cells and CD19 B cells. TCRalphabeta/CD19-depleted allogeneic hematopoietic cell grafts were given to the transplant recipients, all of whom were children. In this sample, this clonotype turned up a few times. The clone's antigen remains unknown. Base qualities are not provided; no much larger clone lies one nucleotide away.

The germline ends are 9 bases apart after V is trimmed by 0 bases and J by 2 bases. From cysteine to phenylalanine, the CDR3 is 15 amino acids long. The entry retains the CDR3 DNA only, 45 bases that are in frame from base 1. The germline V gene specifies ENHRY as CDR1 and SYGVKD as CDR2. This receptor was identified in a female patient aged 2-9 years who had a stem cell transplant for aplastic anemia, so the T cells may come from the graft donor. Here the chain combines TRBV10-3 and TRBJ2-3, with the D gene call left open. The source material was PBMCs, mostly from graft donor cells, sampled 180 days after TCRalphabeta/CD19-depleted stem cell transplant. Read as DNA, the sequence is TGTGCCATCAGTGAGTCACGGCCTTACACAGATACGCAGTATTTT. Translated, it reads CAISESRPYTDTQYF.